These 21 T cell receptor beta chains were sequenced from one sample in a study of blood T cell repertoires in COVID-19. Clones were sequenced by immunoSEQ multiplex PCR, and TCRdb holds only the in-frame ones, with some missing. The repertoire includes about 400,000 clones, roughly 84% of them detected once, and around 3% sits in the top ten. The sample was PBMCs or T cells enriched from blood (not recorded which). Receptor source: a woman in her 30s who had recovered from COVID-19.

J is TRBJ2-2 and V is TRBV10-1; 7 nucleotides line up with TRBD2. The CDR3 sequence is 18 residues long. The germline CDR1 and CDR2 sequences are WNHNN and SYGVQD (reference sequence). The J segment lost 3 bases and the V segment lost 5 bases, leaving 15 bases of the junction unmatched. As DNA, the CDR3 is TGCGCCAGCAGTAGGGAGGGGTTAGTGCAGGTAGACACCGGGGAGCTGTTTTTT. It translates to CASSREGLVQVDTGELFF.

The chain combines TRBV4-2 with TRBJ1-5, with 7 bases matching TRBD1. The CDR3 sequence is 15 residues long. Germline V CDR1 and CDR2: LGHNA, YNFKEQ. The V and J ends lost 1 base and 7 bases, in that order; junction bases with no gene match: 7. The CDR3, as DNA: TGTGCCAGCAGCCAAGCTGGACAGGTGGGCCAGCCCCAGCATTTT. This codes for CASSQAGQVGQPQHF.

Only one count was recorded for this clone. The rearrangement links TRBV28 to TRBJ1-5, with 10 bases fitting TRBD1. The length of the CDR3 is 15 residues. Germline V CDR1 and CDR2: MDHEN, SYDVKM. The V segment lost 2 bases and the J segment 5 bases; nucleotides outside the gene matches: 3. DNA of the CDR3: TGTGCCAGCAGTTTAGACAGGGGGCGCCATCAGCCCCAGCATTTT. Protein sequence: CASSLDRGRHQPQHF.

This clone was counted a single time. The chain carries TRBV11-2 and TRBJ1-3; 7 bases align to TRBD1. Trimming cost V 6 bases and J 0 bases; bases outside gene matches: 8. Germline CDR1 and CDR2: SGHAT and FQNNGV. The CDR3 covers 16 residues. The CDR3 is CASRRSGGASGNTIYF. CDR3 DNA: TGTGCCAGCAGACGGTCAGGGGGTGCCTCTGGAAACACCATATATTTT.

The table lists this clone with a count of one. In the same sample, other DNA sequences code for this CDR3. The chain uses TRBV5-1 and TRBJ1-2; D is perhaps TRBD1 (5 bases). Between the trimmed V and J ends, which lost 0 bases and 2 bases, there was a span of 8 bases. The CDR3 extends over 14 amino acids. Germline-derived CDR1 and CDR2 are SGHRS and YFSETQ. The CDR3 nucleotides are TGCGCCAGCAGCTTGGGACAGAGCAACTATGGCTACACCTTC. This codes for CASSLGQSNYGYTF. The complete variable domain, with remaining parts taken from reference TRBV5-1 and TRBJ1-2, reads KAGVTQTPRYLIKTRGQQVTLSCSPISGHRSVSWYQQTPGQGLQFLFEYFSETQRNKGNFPGRFSGRQFSNSRSEMNVSTLELGDSALYLCASSLGQSNYGYTFGSGTRLTVV.

The V gene is TRBV7-9, the J gene TRBJ2-5; TRBD2 matches at 7 bases. The V gene's germline CDR1 is SEHNR and CDR2 FQNEAQ (reference sequence). After removal of 1 base from V and 2 bases from J, the junction contained 7 bases not matched to a gene. CDR3 size: 16 residues. CDR3 region: CASSLGDYLLQETQYF. The CDR3 DNA follows: TGTGCCAGCAGCTTAGGGGACTACCTACTGCAAGAGACCCAGTACTTC.

Of note for this clone: Other DNA sequences in this specimen translate into the identical CDR3. This chain uses TRBV4-1 with TRBJ1-2, with 7 bases aligning to TRBD1. V gave up 1 base and J gave up 0 bases; unmatched junction bases: 2. The CDR3 totals 15 residues. Germline-derived CDR1 and CDR2 are MGHRA and YSYEKL. In DNA, the CDR3 is TGCGCCAGCAGCCAAGGACAGGGTCCTAACTATGGCTACACCTTC. This codes for CASSQGQGPNYGYTF.

This rearrangement joins TRBV21-1 to TRBJ1-1. TRBV21-1 is a known pseudogene. There are 14 residues in the CDR3. The CDR3 DNA follows: TGTGCCAGCAGCAAAGATCGGGGGAACACTGAAGCTTTCTTT. Translation: CASSKDRGNTEAFF.

CDR3 sequence reads: CASSLAPGNYGYTF. CDR3 sequence (DNA): TGCGCCAGCAGCTTGGCCCCAGGCAACTATGGCTACACCTTC. The chain recombines TRBV5-1 with TRBJ1-2; D remains unclear. V dropped 0 bases and J dropped 2 bases, with 8 bases sitting between them. Germline assignment: CDR1 SGHRS and CDR2 YFSETQ. This CDR3 contains 14 residues. Full variable domain (outside the CDR3, taken from reference TRBV5-1 and TRBJ1-2): KAGVTQTPRYLIKTRGQQVTLSCSPISGHRSVSWYQQTPGQGLQFLFEYFSETQRNKGNFPGRFSGRQFSNSRSEMNVSTLELGDSALYLCASSLAPGNYGYTFGSGTRLTVV.

V usage is TRBV9 and J usage is TRBJ1-6; TRBD1 is a possible D gene (5 bases). The germline V and J ends were trimmed by 0 bases and 5 bases, with 12 bases remaining between them. Germline CDR1 and CDR2: SGDLS and YYNGEE. The CDR3 is 16 residues long. CDR3 in amino acids: CASSVGIIRDNSPLHF. Written as DNA, the CDR3 is TGTGCCAGCAGCGTAGGTATCATCAGGGATAATTCACCCCTCCACTTT. The variable domain in full, with the rest retrieved from reference TRBV9 and TRBJ1-6, is DSGVTQTPKHLITATGQRVTLRCSPRSGDLSVYWYQQSLDQGLQFLIQYYNGEERAKGNILERFSAQQFPDLHSELNLSSLELGDSALYFCASSVGIIRDNSPLHFGNGTRLTVT.

The rearrangement joins TRBV6-5 to TRBJ2-5; D remains ambiguous. CDR1 and CDR2 from the germline V gene are MNHEY and SVGAGI. The CDR3 spans 13 residues. V was pared by 8 bases and J by 7 bases, with 17 bases between. The CDR3 spells CASAPPNPGTQYF. CDR3 nucleotides: TGTGCCAGCGCCCCACCCAACCCGGGGACCCAGTACTTC.

This clone has more than one count but fewer than ten. The chain carries TRBV19 and TRBJ1-2; a possible D gene is TRBD1 (5 bases). This CDR3 contains 14 residues. Germline-derived CDR1 and CDR2 are LNHDA and SQIVND (reference sequence). V lost 1 base and J lost 5, with 11 bases in between. The chain's CDR3 is CASSIVVDTYGYTF. The CDR3 DNA reads TGTGCCAGTAGTATAGTGGTGGACACATATGGCTACACCTTC.

This clone showed up just once. CDR3 nucleotide sequence: TGTGCCAGCAGACGACAGGGCTACGAGCAGTACTTC. Translated: CASRRQGYEQYF. The chain recombines TRBV7-9 with TRBJ2-7, with 7 nucleotides matching TRBD1. There are 12 residues in the CDR3. V trimming: 6 bases; J trimming: 3 bases; junction bases outside the gene matches: 2. Germline values: CDR1 SEHNR, CDR2 FQNEAQ (reference sequence). The whole variable domain, filled in from reference TRBV7-9 and TRBJ2-7, reads DTGVSQNPRHKITKRGQNVTFRCDPISEHNRLYWYRQTLGQGPEFLTYFQNEAQLEKSRLLSDRFSAERPKGSFSTLEIQRTEQGDSAMYLCASRRQGYEQYFGPGTRLTVT.

The chain combines TRBV29-1 with TRBJ2-1; the match to TRBD1 covers 9 bases. The J segment lost 4 bases and the V segment lost 3 bases, leaving 4 bases of the junction unmatched. The length of the CDR3 is 14 residues. Germline assignment: CDR1 SQVTM and CDR2 ANQGSEA. CDR3 residues: CSVEGQGKYNEQFF. CDR3 DNA: TGCAGCGTTGAGGGACAGGGAAAGTACAATGAGCAGTTCTTC.

The rearrangement joins TRBV18 to TRBJ2-7; 11 nucleotides agree with TRBD2. Unmatched junction bases numbered 9, after V lost 1 base and J lost 4 bases. Germline V lookup: CDR1 KGHSH, CDR2 LQKENI. The CDR3 totals 17 residues. The CDR3 is CASSPLAGGPGSYEQYF. The CDR3 DNA is TGTGCCAGCTCACCACTAGCGGGAGGGCCGGGCAGTTACGAGCAGTACTTC. The full variable domain, rest sourced from reference TRBV18 and TRBJ2-7, is NAGVMQNPRHLVRRRGQEARLRCSPMKGHSHVYWYRQLPEEGLKFMVYLQKENIIDESGMPKERFSAEFPKEGPSILRIQQVVRGDSAAYFCASSPLAGGPGSYEQYFGPGTRLTVT.

The J gene is TRBJ1-6, the V gene TRBV19; 7 bases align to TRBD1. The germline gives CDR1 LNHDA, CDR2 SQIVND (reference sequence). The CDR3 spans 15 residues. J was trimmed by 5 bases and V by 6 bases; bases with no gene match: 7. CDR3 amino acids: CASRPSTGDNSPLHF. CDR3 nucleotide sequence: TGTGCCAGTAGACCCTCCACAGGGGATAATTCACCCCTCCACTTT. The full variable domain, rest sourced from reference TRBV19 and TRBJ1-6, is DGGITQSPKYLFRKEGQNVTLSCEQNLNHDAMYWYRQDPGQGLRLIYYSQIVNDFQKGDIAEGYSVSREKKESFPLTVTSAQKNPTAFYLCASRPSTGDNSPLHFGNGTRLTVT.

For the CDR3, the DNA is TGCGCCAGCAGCCAAGATCTTGGGGTAGCGGGAGTAATGATGGCAGATACGCAGTATTTT. Protein product: CASSQDLGVAGVMMADTQYF. The chain uses TRBV4-1 and TRBJ2-3; TRBD2 matches 9 bases. The germline V gene encodes CDR1 MGHRA and CDR2 YSYEKL. The length of the CDR3 is 20 residues. V gave up 0 bases and J gave up 4 bases; unmatched junction bases: 17.

The chain combines TRBV29-1 with TRBJ1-2; the match to TRBD1 covers 10 bases. CDR1 is SQVTM, CDR2 ANQGSEA, per germline. The CDR3 is 14 residues long. J lost 2 bases, V lost 4 bases, and 4 bases had no gene match. The CDR3 protein is CSVGGTGENYGYTF. Written as DNA, the CDR3 is TGCAGCGTTGGGGGGACAGGGGAGAACTATGGCTACACCTTC.

The J gene is TRBJ2-7, the V gene TRBV4-1; 8 nucleotides agree with TRBD2. With 0 bases clipped from V and 0 bases from J, the junction kept 4 bases outside the gene matches. The germline CDR1 and CDR2 sequences are MGHRA and YSYEKL. The CDR3 length is 16 residues. CDR3 protein: CASSQEWREVSYEQYF. CDR3 DNA: TGCGCCAGCAGCCAAGAGTGGCGGGAGGTCTCCTACGAGCAGTACTTC.

V and J are TRBV7-9 and TRBJ2-3; TRBD2 agrees at 10 bases. The junction had 5 bases not matched to a gene; V was cut back by 5 bases and J by 0 bases. Germline CDR1 is SEHNR and CDR2 is FQNEAQ (reference sequence). The CDR3 spans 16 residues. As DNA, the CDR3 is TGTGCCAGCAGCGACGGACTAGCGGAGAGCACAGATACGCAGTATTTT. This sequence encodes CASSDGLAESTDTQYF.

As DNA, the CDR3 is TGTGCCGTAGCAGCCAGCATGAACACTGAAGCTTTCTTT. Amino acid sequence: CAVAASMNTEAFF. The J gene is TRBJ1-1, the V gene TRBV12-3 or TRBV12-4; D gene unclear. CDR3 length equals 13 residues. Trimming pared 11 bases from V and 0 bases from J, leaving 13 bases between.